This T cell receptor (beta chain) came from a study of OX40 agonist ivuxolimab in advanced cancers. Background on the study: From about 23 to 85 years was the age range, with a mean of approximately 58 years, and roughly 80% were male. Study-wide results and caveats: CD4+ and CD8+ T cells in blood underwent clonal expansion by week 6 at 0.1 to 3.0 mg/kg.

Turning to this clone: Its antigen is unknown.

The repertoire was sequenced with immunoSEQ multiplex PCR; TCRdb's copy has only in-frame clones and lacks some. The sample consists of 50,000 to 70,000 clones, roughly 85% of them appearing once. This CDR3 has 14 amino acids. Germline CDR1 and CDR2: LNHDA and SQIVND (reference sequence). The ends were cut back, 7 bases at V and 5 bases at J, with 15 bases in the middle. The rearrangement links TRBV19 to TRBJ2-1; D call uncertain. This receptor was obtained from an adult with an advanced solid tumor such as melanoma, head and neck, liver or kidney cancer. Sequenced here: CD4+ or CD8+ T cells sorted from blood, sampled in a trial of the OX40 agonist ivuxolimab. The CDR3 spells CASTPIAGNNEQFF. The CDR3 DNA reads as TGTGCCAGTACCCCCATAGCCGGCAACAATGAGCAGTTCTTC.